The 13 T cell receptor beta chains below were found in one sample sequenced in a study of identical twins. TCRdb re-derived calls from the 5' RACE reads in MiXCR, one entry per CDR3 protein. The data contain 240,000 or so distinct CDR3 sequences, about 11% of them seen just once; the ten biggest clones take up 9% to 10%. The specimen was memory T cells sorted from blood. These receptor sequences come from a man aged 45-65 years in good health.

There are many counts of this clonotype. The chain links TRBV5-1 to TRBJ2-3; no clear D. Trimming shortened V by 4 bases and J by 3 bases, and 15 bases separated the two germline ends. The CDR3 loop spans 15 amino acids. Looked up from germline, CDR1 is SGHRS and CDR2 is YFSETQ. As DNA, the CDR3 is TGCGCCAGCAGCCCCCGAGTGGGCGCTACAGATACGCAGTATTTT. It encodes CASSPRVGATDTQYF.

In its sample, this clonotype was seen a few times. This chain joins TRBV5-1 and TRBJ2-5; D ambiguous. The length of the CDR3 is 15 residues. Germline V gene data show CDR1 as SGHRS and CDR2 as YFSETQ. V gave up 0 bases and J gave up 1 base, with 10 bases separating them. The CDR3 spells CASSLGSSSQETQYF. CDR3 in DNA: TGCGCCAGCAGCTTGGGGTCCAGCTCCCAAGAGACCCAGTACTTC. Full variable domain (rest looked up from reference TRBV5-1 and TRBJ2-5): KAGVTQTPRYLIKTRGQQVTLSCSPISGHRSVSWYQQTPGQGLQFLFEYFSETQRNKGNFPGRFSGRQFSNSRSEMNVSTLELGDSALYLCASSLGSSSQETQYFGPGTRLLVL.

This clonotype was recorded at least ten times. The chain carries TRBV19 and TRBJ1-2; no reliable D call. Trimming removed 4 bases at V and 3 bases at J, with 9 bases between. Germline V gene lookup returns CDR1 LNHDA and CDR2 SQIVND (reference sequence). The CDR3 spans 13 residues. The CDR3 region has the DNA TGTGCCAGTAGTAGAACCTCCGACTATGGCTACACCTTC. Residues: CASSRTSDYGYTF.

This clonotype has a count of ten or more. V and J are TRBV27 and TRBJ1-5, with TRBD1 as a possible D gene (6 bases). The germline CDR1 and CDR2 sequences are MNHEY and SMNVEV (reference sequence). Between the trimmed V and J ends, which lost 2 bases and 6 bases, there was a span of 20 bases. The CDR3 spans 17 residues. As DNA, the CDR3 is TGTGCCAGCAGTTTAACCGGTCAGGGGCTTCTGGGTCAGCCCCAGCATTTT. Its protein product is CASSLTGQGLLGQPQHF.

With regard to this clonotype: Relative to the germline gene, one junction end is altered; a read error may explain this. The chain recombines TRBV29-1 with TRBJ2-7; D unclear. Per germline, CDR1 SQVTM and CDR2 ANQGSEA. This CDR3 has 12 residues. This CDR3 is CSVVQTSYEQCF. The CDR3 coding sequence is TGCAGCGTTGTACAGACCTCCTACGAGCAGTGCTTC.

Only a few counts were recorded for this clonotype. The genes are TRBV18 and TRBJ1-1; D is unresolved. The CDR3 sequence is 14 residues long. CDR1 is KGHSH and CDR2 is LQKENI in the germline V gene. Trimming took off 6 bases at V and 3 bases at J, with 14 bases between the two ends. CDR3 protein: CASSAGWGYTEAFF. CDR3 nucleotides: TGTGCCAGCTCGGCCGGCTGGGGTTACACTGAAGCTTTCTTT.

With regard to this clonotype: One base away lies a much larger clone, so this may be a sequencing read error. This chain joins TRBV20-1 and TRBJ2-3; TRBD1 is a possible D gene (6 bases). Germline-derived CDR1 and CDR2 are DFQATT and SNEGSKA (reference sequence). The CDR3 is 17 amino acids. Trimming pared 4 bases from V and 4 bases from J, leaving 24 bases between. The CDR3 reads CSAIPTTGKGSADTQYF. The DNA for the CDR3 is TGCAGTGCTATCCCAACCACAGGGAAGGGAAGCGCAGATACGCAGTATTTT.

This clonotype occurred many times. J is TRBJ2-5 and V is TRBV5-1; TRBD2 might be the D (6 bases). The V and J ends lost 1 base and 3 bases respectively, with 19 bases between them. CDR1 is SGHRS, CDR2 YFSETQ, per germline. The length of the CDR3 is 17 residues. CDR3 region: CASSLHGSGSRKETQYF. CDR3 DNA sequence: TGCGCCAGCAGCTTGCATGGTAGCGGATCCCGGAAAGAGACCCAGTACTTC.

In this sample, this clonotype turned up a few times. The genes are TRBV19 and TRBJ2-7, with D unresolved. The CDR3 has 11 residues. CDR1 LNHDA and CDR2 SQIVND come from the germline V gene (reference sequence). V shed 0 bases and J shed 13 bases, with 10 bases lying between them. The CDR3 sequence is CASSIDGRNYF. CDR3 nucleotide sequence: TGTGCCAGTAGTATAGATGGACGGAACTACTTC.

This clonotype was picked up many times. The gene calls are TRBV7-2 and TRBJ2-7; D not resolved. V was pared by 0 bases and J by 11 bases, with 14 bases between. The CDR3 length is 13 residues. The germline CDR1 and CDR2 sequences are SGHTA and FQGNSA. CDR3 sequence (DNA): TGTGCCAGCAGCTTAGCCCCAGACCAGACGGAGTACTTC. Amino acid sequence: CASSLAPDQTEYF.

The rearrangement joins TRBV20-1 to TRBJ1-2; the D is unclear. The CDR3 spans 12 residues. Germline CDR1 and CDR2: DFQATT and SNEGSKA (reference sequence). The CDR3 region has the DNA TGCACCCCCACGGTCCGGAACTATGGCTACACCTTC. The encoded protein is CTPTVRNYGYTF.

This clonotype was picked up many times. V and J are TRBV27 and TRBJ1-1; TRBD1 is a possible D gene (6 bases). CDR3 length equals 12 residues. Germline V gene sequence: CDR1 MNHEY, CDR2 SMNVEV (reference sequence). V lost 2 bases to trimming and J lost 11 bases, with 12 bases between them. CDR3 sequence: CASSLMGGPAFF. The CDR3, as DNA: TGTGCCAGCAGTTTAATGGGGGGCCCCGCTTTCTTT.

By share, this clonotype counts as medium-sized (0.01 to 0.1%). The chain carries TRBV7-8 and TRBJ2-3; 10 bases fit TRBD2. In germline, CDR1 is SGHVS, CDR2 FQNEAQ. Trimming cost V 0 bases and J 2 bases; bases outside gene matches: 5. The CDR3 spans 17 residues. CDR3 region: CASSLALAGGNTDTQYF. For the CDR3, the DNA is TGTGCCAGCAGCTTAGCGTTAGCGGGGGGAAACACAGATACGCAGTATTTT.